Sequencing of this T cell receptor (beta chain) was carried out in a study of post-analysis software for immune sequencing data. Unique molecular identifiers tagged the TCR beta cDNA libraries. T cells, roughly 0.9 to 11 million of them, yielded approximately 500,000 cDNA molecules. In TCRdb, the PCR reads were re-called with MiXCR into one record per CDR3 protein. The sample contains more than 450,000 distinct CDR3 sequences, around 44% of which appear only once. Trimming shortened V by 0 bases and J by 6 bases, and 10 bases separated the two germline ends. Germline loops: CDR1 SGHRS, CDR2 YFSETQ. This CDR3 has 13 amino acids. General study results and limits: Same-batch preparations were strongly co-clustered by F measure. Higher frequency in patients than in controls was seen for about five TRBV segments, with TRBV5-6, TRBV5-1 and TRBV20-1 among them. Among multiple sclerosis patients, normalized Chao1 diversity was significantly below that of controls.

Of note for this clonotype: Its antigen is undetermined.

The sequence was collected from a girl between 10 and 17 years old with multiple sclerosis. V is TRBV5-1 and J is TRBJ2-7; a weak D match, TRBD2 (6 bases). Input material: blood. CDR3 in amino acids: CASSLDAGSEQYF. CDR3 coding DNA: TGCGCCAGCAGCTTGGATGCGGGGAGCGAGCAGTACTTC.